This record covers a single T cell receptor beta chain. The antigen remains unidentified. The record originates from a study of CD8 T cells in Susac syndrome. Findings and caveats of the study: Among people with Susac, CD8+ clonal expansion was greatest in TEMRA cells and active patients. An acknowledgment was made by the study that its TCR sequencing and HLA analysis involved relatively few individuals.

cDNA came from about 0.5 to 1 ug RNA primed by random hexamers. TCRdb processed the immunoSEQ multiplex PCR reads anew with MiXCR; each CDR3 protein has one entry. The table includes tens of thousands of distinct CDR3 sequences, roughly 95% detected once. V dropped 6 bases and J dropped 8; count of bases not matched to a gene: 10. CDR1 and CDR2 (germline): MNHNS, SASEGT. This CDR3 spans 16 amino acids. The clonotype was recovered from a human donor with Susac syndrome. The sample was CD8+ T cells from PBMCs. The chain employs TRBV6-1 and TRBJ2-2; 12 bases align to TRBD2. The CDR3 DNA sequence: TGTGCCAGCAGCGAGCGGACTAGCGGGATTCCTGGGGAGCTGTTTTTT. Its translation is CASSERTSGIPGELFF.